This TCR beta chain was recovered during a study of beta chain features in type 1 diabetes. Across the whole study: Patients and healthy donors were similar in age, gender and cell yields.

Since all of the isolated RNA was reverse transcribed, expressed TCRB transcripts were what got sequenced. TCRdb keeps only in-frame clones here, not all; method: immunoSEQ multiplex PCR. This table has fewer than 110,000 clones, 28% appearing once. This clone was seen more than once but under ten times. The target antigen is unknown. V was clipped by 4 bases and J by 0 bases; unmatched bases: 3. Germline CDR1 and CDR2: SGHRS and YFSETQ. This CDR3 region has 16 residues. Regarding the study as a whole: Significant though moderate, a shortening of TCRB CDR3s appeared in all four CD4+ subsets of Type 1 diabetes patients.

Donors contributed one heparinised blood draw apiece, averaging approximately 120 mL. This receptor was identified in a woman in her late teens or twenties with type 1 diabetes. The chain combines TRBV5-1 with TRBJ2-1; 11 positions agree with TRBD1. Sequencing was performed on central memory CD4+ T cells from blood. This CDR3 is CASSPGTGGSYNEQFF. In DNA, the CDR3 is TGCGCCAGCAGCCCCGGGACAGGGGGCTCCTACAATGAGCAGTTCTTC.